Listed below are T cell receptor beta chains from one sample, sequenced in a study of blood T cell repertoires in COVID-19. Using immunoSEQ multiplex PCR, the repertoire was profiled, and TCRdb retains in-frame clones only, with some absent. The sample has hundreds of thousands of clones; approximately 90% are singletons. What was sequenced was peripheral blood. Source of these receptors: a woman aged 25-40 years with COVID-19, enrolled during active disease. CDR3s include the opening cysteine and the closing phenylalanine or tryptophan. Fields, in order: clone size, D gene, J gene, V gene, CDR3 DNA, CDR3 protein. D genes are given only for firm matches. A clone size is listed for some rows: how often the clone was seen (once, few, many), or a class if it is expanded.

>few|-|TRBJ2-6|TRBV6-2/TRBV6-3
TGTGCCAGCAGTTACCCGAGCGGGGCCAACGTCCTGACTTTC
CASSYPSGANVLTF
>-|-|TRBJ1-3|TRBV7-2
TGTGCCAGCAGCTCTTCTCGGAGCCCTGGAAACACCATATATTTT
CASSSSRSPGNTIYF
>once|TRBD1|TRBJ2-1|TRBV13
TGTGCCAGCAGCTCGCGACAGGGGATGATGGGGAGCAATGAGCAGTTCTTC
CASSSRQGMMGSNEQFF
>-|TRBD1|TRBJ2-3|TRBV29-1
TGCAGCGCCGCACAGACAGGGGGCGGTACAGATACGCAGTATTTT
CSAAQTGGGTDTQYF
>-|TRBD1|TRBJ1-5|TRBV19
TGTGCCAGTAGCCGACAGGGGCTTAGCAATCAGCCCCAGCATTTT
CASSRQGLSNQPQHF
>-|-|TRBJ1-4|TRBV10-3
TGTGCCATCAGTGATCAAGACAGCCGTAATGAAAAACTGTTTTTT
CAISDQDSRNEKLFF
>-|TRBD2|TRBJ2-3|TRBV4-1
TGCGCCAGCAGCCCGATGACAAGCAGCGGGGGAGCTAGCACAGATACGCAGTATTTT
CASSPMTSSGGASTDTQYF
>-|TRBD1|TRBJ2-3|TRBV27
TGTGCCAGCAGTTCCAGGGGGCGTGAGGCAGATACGCAGTATTTT
CASSSRGREADTQYF
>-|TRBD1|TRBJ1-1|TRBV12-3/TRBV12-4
TGTGCCAGCCGGGGACAGACGAACACTGAAGCTTTCTTT
CASRGQTNTEAFF
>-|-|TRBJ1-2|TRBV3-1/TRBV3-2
TGTGCCAGCAGCCAAGAGAGTTTCAGGGTTGGTGGCTACACCTTC
CASSQESFRVGGYTF
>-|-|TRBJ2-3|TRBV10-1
TGCGCCAGCAGTGAGTCGAGGGGGAGGGCAGATACGCAGTATTTT
CASSESRGRADTQYF
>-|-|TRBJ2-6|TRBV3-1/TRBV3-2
TGTGCCAGCAGCCAAGGCAAACGGTCTGGGGCCAACGTCCTGACTTTC
CASSQGKRSGANVLTF
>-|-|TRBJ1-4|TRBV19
TGTGCCAGTACCCCAGGACCGGCGCGGGTTTTTAATGAAAAACTGTTTTTT
CASTPGPARVFNEKLFF
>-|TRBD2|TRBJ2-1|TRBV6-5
TGTGCCAGCAGTTACCTACGAACTAGCGGGAGCAATGAGCAGTTCTTC
CASSYLRTSGSNEQFF
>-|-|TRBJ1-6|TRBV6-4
TGTGCCAGCAGTGACATGGACGGAGGTCATTCACCCCTCCACTTT
CASSDMDGGHSPLHF
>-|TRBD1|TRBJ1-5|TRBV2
TGTGCCAGCAGATATCCGGGACAGATCAATCAGCCCCAGCATTTT
CASRYPGQINQPQHF
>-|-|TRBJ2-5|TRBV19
TGTGCCAGTAGTATATTCAGGGGTAGGAAAGAGACCCAGTACTTC
CASSIFRGRKETQYF
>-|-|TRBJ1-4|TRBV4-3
TGCGCCAGCAGCCAAGATCTAGGGAGTACTTACGAAAAACTGTTTTTT
CASSQDLGSTYEKLFF
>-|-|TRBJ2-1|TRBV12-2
TGTGCAAGTCGCTTAGTTCGGCTAGCGGGAGCTTTGTACAATGAGCAGTTCTTC
CASRLVRLAGALYNEQFF
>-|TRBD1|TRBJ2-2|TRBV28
TGTGCCAGCCGACAGGGGCTGGGGGAGCTGTTTTTT
CASRQGLGELFF
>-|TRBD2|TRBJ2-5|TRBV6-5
TGTGCCACCCAGACTAGCGGGAGTTGGGAGACCCAGTACTTC
CATQTSGSWETQYF
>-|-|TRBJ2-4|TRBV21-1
TGTGCCAGCAGCCCCCTGTTGGCAGTATTAGCCAAAAACATTCAGTACTTC
CASSPLLAVLAKNIQYF
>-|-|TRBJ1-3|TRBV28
TGTGCCAGCAGTTTCGGGGGAATCTCTGGAAACACCATATATTTT
CASSFGGISGNTIYF
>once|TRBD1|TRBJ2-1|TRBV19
TGTGCCAGTCGGGACAGGGCATTCGAGCAGTTCTTC
CASRDRAFEQFF
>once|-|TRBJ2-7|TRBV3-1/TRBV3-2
TGTGCCAGCACCCCAAGGGAGCTTCGTGGTGAGCAGTACTTC
CASTPRELRGEQYF
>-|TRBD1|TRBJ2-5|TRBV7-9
TGTGCCAGCAGCTTAACAGGGGCGGAGACTATCCAAGAGACCCAGTACTTC
CASSLTGAETIQETQYF
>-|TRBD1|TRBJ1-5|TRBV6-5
TGTGCCAGCAGCTCGGAGGGACAGGGGGTCCAGCCCCAGCATTTT
CASSSEGQGVQPQHF
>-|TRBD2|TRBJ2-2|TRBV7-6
TGTGCCAGCAGCTTAAGGCGGGGGGGTAACACCGGGGAGCTGTTTTTT
CASSLRRGGNTGELFF
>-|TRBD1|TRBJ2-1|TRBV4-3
TGCGCCAGCAGCCCAGGGGGCAGCCTTTCATACAATGAGCAGTTCTTC
CASSPGGSLSYNEQFF
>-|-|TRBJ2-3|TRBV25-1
TGTGCCAGCAGTTACCCCGGGGCAGATACGCAGTATTTT
CASSYPGADTQYF
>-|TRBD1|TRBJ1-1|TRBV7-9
TGTGCCAGCAGCTCGGACAGGGAGGTTACTGAAGCTTTCTTT
CASSSDREVTEAFF
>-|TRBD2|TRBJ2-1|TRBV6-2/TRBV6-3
TGTGCCAGCAGTTACAAGCGGGGGGTTCGGGATGAGCAGTTCTTC
CASSYKRGVRDEQFF
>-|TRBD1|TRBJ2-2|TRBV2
TGTGCCAGCCGAAGCACAGGGGTCAGGGAGCTGTTTTTT
CASRSTGVRELFF
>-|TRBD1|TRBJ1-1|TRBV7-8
TGTGCCAGCAGCCCAAGACAGGGGGCCGACACTGAAGCTTTCTTT
CASSPRQGADTEAFF
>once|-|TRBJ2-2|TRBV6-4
TGTGCCAGCAGTCGGCATATTTCGGGGAACACCGGGGAGCTGTTTTTT
CASSRHISGNTGELFF
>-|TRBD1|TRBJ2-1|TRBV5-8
TGTGCCAGCAGCTCGCGACGGACAGGGAGCGATGAGCAGTTCTTC
CASSSRRTGSDEQFF
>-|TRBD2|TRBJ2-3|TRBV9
TGTGCCAGCAGCCGGACTAGCGGCACAGATACGCAGTATTTT
CASSRTSGTDTQYF
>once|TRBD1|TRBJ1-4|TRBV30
TGTGCCTGGAGTCCCTTGACAGGGTTCTATGAAAAACTGTTTTTT
CAWSPLTGFYEKLFF
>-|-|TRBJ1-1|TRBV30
TGTGCCTGGAGACAGGCAGGGTACACTGAAGCTTTCTTT
CAWRQAGYTEAFF
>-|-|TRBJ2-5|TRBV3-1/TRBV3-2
TGTGCCAGCAGCCAAGTTTGGGGCCGGGAGACCCAGTACTTC
CASSQVWGRETQYF
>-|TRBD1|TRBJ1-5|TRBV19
TGTGCCAGTAGTCGCGACAGGGCGAGCAATCAGCCCCAGCATTTT
CASSRDRASNQPQHF
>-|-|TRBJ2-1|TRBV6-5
TGTGCCAGCAGTCGTTACAATGAGCAGTTCTTC
CASSRYNEQFF
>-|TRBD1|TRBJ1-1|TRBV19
TGTGCCAGTAGTCAACCGGGACAGGGGAACACTGAAGCTTTCTTT
CASSQPGQGNTEAFF
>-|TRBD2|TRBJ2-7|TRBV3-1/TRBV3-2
TGTGCCAGCAGTCCACGGGGGGGCCCCTACGAGCAGTACTTC
CASSPRGGPYEQYF
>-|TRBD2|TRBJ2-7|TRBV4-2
TGTGCCAGCAGCCAACCTCTAGCGGGGGGAAACGAGCAGTACTTC
CASSQPLAGGNEQYF
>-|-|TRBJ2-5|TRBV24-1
TGTGCCACCAGTCCCGGGTGGAGGGGAGAAGAGACCCAGTACTTC
CATSPGWRGEETQYF
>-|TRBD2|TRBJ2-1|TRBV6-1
TGTGCCAGCAGTGGGGGGACTAGCGGAATTCCTATCTACAATGAGCAGTTCTTC
CASSGGTSGIPIYNEQFF
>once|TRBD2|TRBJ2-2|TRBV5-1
TGCGCCAGCAGCGTGCTAGCGGAGAACACCGGGGAGCTGTTTTTT
CASSVLAENTGELFF
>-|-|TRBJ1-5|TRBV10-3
TGTGCCGCAAGCCGGGAACGGGATAGCAATCAGCCCCAGCATTTT
CAASRERDSNQPQHF
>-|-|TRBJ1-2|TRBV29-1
TGCAGCGCCCTCCGGGGGGGAGGCTACACCTTC
CSALRGGGYTF
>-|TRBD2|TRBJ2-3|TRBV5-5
TGTGCCAGCAGCTTCCGGGCGGGGGGGAGCACAGATACGCAGTATTTT
CASSFRAGGSTDTQYF
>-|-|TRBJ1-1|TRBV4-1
TGCGCCAGCAGCCGCACAGGAATCACTGAAGCTTTCTTT
CASSRTGITEAFF